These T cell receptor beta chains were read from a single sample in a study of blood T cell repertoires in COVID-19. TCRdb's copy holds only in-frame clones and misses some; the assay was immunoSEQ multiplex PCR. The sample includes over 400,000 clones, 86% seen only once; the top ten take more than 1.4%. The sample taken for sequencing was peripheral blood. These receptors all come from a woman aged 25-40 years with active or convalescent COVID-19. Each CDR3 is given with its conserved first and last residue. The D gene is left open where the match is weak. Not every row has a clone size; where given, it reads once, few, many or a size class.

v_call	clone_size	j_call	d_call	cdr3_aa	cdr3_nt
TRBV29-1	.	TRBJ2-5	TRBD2	CSVEPLGSSGVQETQYF	TGCAGCGTTGAACCTCTCGGTTCTAGCGGGGTCCAAGAGACCCAGTACTTC
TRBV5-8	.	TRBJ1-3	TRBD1	CASNYKGAAGNTIYF	TGTGCCAGCAATTATAAGGGGGCAGCTGGAAACACCATATATTTT
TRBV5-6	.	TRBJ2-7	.	CASSSRGTYEQYF	TGTGCCAGCAGCTCCCGCGGTACCTACGAGCAGTACTTC
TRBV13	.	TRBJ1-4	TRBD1	CASSTSGQGANEKLFF	TGTGCCAGCAGCACCTCAGGACAGGGAGCTAATGAAAAACTGTTTTTT
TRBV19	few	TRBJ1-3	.	CASNAQASGNTIYF	TGTGCCAGTAATGCCCAAGCCTCTGGAAACACCATATATTTT
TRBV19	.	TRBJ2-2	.	CASKRANGELFF	TGTGCCAGTAAGAGGGCTAACGGGGAGCTGTTTTTT
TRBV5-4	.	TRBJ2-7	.	CASSGRSYEQYF	TGTGCCAGCAGCGGCAGAAGCTACGAGCAGTACTTC
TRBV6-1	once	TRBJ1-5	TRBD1	CASSEEKGAGDQPQHF	TGTGCCAGCAGTGAAGAGAAGGGGGCAGGCGATCAGCCCCAGCATTTT
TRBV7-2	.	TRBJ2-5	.	CASSSRQFQETQYF	TGTGCCAGCAGCTCCCGACAGTTTCAAGAGACCCAGTACTTC
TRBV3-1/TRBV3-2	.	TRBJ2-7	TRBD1	CASSQDGRGSEQYF	TGTGCCAGCAGCCAAGATGGCAGGGGGAGCGAGCAGTACTTC
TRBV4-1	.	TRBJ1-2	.	CASSPQGSSNYGYTF	TGCGCCAGCAGCCCACAGGGTTCGTCTAACTATGGCTACACCTTC
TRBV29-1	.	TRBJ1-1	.	CSVEAQMNTEAFF	TGCAGCGTTGAGGCACAGATGAACACTGAAGCTTTCTTT
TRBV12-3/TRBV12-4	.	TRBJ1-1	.	CASGERTNGQAFF	TGTGCCTCAGGGGAAAGGACAAATGGTCAAGCTTTCTTT
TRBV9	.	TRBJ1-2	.	CASSAKDSANYGYTF	TGTGCCAGCAGCGCAAAAGATAGCGCCAACTATGGCTACACCTTC
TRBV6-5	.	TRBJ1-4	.	CASGEGGKLFF	TGTGCCAGCGGGGAGGGGGGGAAACTGTTTTTT
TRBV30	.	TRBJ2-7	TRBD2	CARGGTSGSYEQYF	TGTGCCCGGGGGGGGACTAGCGGGAGCTACGAGCAGTACTTC
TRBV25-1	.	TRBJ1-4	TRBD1	CASSAWTGFEKLFF	TGTGCCAGCAGTGCTTGGACAGGGTTCGAAAAACTGTTTTTT
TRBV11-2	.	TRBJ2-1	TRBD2	CASSGLAGGYNEQFF	TGTGCCAGCAGCGGACTAGCGGGCGGCTACAATGAGCAGTTCTTC
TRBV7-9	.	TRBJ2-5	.	CASSLGVRETQYF	TGTGCCAGCAGCTTAGGAGTCCGGGAGACCCAGTACTTC
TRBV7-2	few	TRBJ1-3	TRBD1	CASSQNSGQTSGNTIYF	TGTGCCAGCAGCCAAAATTCGGGACAGACCTCTGGAAACACCATATATTTT
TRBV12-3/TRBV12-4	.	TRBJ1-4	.	CASSFQGNEKLFF	TGTGCCAGCAGTTTCCAGGGTAATGAAAAACTGTTTTTT
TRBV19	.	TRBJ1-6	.	CASRRTTNSSPLHF	TGTGCCAGTAGACGGACAACGAATTCCTCACCCCTCCACTTT
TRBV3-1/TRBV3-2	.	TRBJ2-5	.	CASSLAVEETQYF	TGTGCCAGCAGCCTCGCAGTGGAAGAGACCCAGTACTTC
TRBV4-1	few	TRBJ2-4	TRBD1	CASSQGVVYGTGGDIQYF	TGCGCCAGCAGCCAAGGAGTGGTTTATGGGACAGGGGGGGACATTCAGTACTTC